This TCR beta chain emerged from a study of OX40 agonist ivuxolimab in advanced cancers. General study results and limits: Those patients achieving a partial response at 0.1-3.0 mg/kg showed among the lowest clonal expansion.

The germline gives CDR1 LNHNV, CDR2 YYDKDF (reference sequence). CDR3 size: 12 residues. V was shortened by 4 bases and J by 7 bases, with 10 bases between the two germline ends. TCRdb keeps only in-frame clones here, not all; method: immunoSEQ multiplex PCR. The sample lists about 80,000 clones; approximately 85% were seen once. Turning to this clone: Its antigen is unknown.

The sequences come from CD4+ or CD8+ T cells sorted from blood, collected in a trial of the OX40 agonist ivuxolimab. This receptor was taken from an adult with an advanced solid tumor such as melanoma, head and neck, liver or kidney cancer. The V and J genes are TRBV15 and TRBJ1-2, with a weak D call TRBD1 (6 bases). CDR3 amino acids: CATSIQGVGYTF. Written as DNA, the CDR3 is TGTGCCACCAGCATACAGGGAGTTGGCTACACCTTC.